This T cell receptor beta chain was identified during a study of early T cells in non-severe SARS-CoV-2 infection. Study details: Chains were unpaired, as sequencing was done on bulk RNA from unsorted whole blood. Notes on the study in general: VDJdb-based annotation leaned toward anti-spike CD8 responses and missed private and CD4 specificities.

This clonotype was seen many times. Its cognate antigen is unknown. Molecules of cDNA were individually given unique molecular identifiers that were attached to them. MiXCR, run by TCRdb on the 5' RACE reads, gives a single entry per CDR3 protein. The sample carries some 52,000 distinct CDR3 sequences, 6.5% to 9% recorded once. The CDR3 extends over 17 amino acids. Per the germline V gene, CDR1 is LGHNA and CDR2 is YSLEER. V lost 4 bases to trimming and J lost 3 bases; unmatched junction nucleotides: 6. The sample comprised whole blood. This clonotype originated in an adult who was a healthcare worker with PCR-confirmed SARS-CoV-2 infection or an uninfected control (not recorded which). This chain links TRBV4-3 with TRBJ2-3; 14 nucleotides align to TRBD2. CDR3 nucleotides: TGCGCCAGCAGCCGGTCGGGGACTAGCGGGAGTACAGATACGCAGTATTTT. It encodes CASSRSGTSGSTDTQYF.